These 29 T cell receptor beta chains originate from one sample sequenced in a study of T cells in Graves' hyperthyroidism and ophthalmopathy. The TCR beta CDR3 regions underwent amplification using RNA transcripts as the source. First-round RT-PCR with HTBI primers amplified the TCR CDR3 region. TCRdb reprocessed the multiplex PCR reads with MiXCR, giving one entry per CDR3 protein. This sample has 600,000 or so distinct CDR3 sequences, with around 15% found just once. Material: blood. All receptors derive from a woman aged 25 to 39 with Graves' hyperthyroidism.

This clonotype was seen at least ten times. The rearrangement uses TRBV27 and TRBJ2-4; the match to TRBD2 covers 13 bases. Germline V lookup: CDR1 MNHEY, CDR2 SMNVEV (reference sequence). The ends lost 5 bases at V and 2 bases at J; junction bases unmatched: 3. This CDR3 comprises 16 residues. CDR3 DNA sequence: TGTGCCAGCAGTACTAGCGGGAGGGCGACCAAAAACATTCAGTACTTC. Its translation: CASSTSGRATKNIQYF.

In its sample, this clonotype was seen many times. V and J are TRBV28 and TRBJ2-7; D tentatively reads TRBD1 or TRBD2 (5 bases each). V lost 6 bases and J lost 1, with 19 bases in between. Germline CDR1 reads MDHEN; CDR2 reads SYDVKM. The CDR3 loop spans 16 amino acids. CDR3 DNA: TGTGCCAGCAGAATAGACGTCGTGGGGGAATCCTACGAGCAGTACTTC. Translation gives CASRIDVVGESYEQYF.

As concerns this clonotype: A much larger clone lies one base from this, so it may be a read error. This chain uses TRBV5-1 with TRBJ2-3; D is possibly TRBD2 (5 bases). Germline V gene sequence: CDR1 SGHRS, CDR2 YFSETQ. CDR3 length: 15 residues. The CDR3 reads CASSLEAVLTATQYF. Here the CDR3 DNA reads TGCGCCAGCAGCTTGGAAGCGGTTCTCACAGCTACGCAGTATTTT.

This clonotype has just a few counts. The chain uses TRBV6-1 and TRBJ2-1; TRBD2 aligns across 14 bases. With 5 bases clipped from V and 6 bases from J, the junction kept 6 bases outside the gene matches. In germline, CDR1 is MNHNS, CDR2 SASEGT. The CDR3 is made up of 16 amino acids. This CDR3 reads CASSSTSGRAPNEQFF. The CDR3 coding sequence is TGTGCCAGCAGTTCGACTAGCGGGAGGGCCCCCAATGAGCAGTTCTTC.

This clonotype was detected a few times. J is TRBJ2-1 and V is TRBV20-1, with 9 positions matching TRBD2. Germline lookup yields CDR1 DFQATT and CDR2 SNEGSKA (reference sequence). V shed 6 bases and J 9 bases; nucleotides not matched to a gene: 12. CDR3 length equals 14 residues. Here the CDR3 reads CSAPGVAGVLEQFF. As DNA, the CDR3 is TGCAGTGCACCAGGGGTAGCGGGAGTGCTTGAGCAGTTCTTC.

V usage is TRBV9 and J usage is TRBJ2-5; perhaps TRBD1 as D (5 bases). Trimming removed 4 bases at V and 5 bases at J, with 18 bases between. CDR1 SGDLS and CDR2 YYNGEE come from the germline V gene. The CDR3 is made up of 15 amino acids. CDR3 nucleotides: TGTGCCAGCAGCCAGGGTCCCCTACCCGGGGAGACCCAGTACTTC. It translates to CASSQGPLPGETQYF.

The count of this clonotype is one. A much larger clone differs by one base, so this may be a read error. The J gene is TRBJ1-5, the V gene TRBV5-8; 7 nucleotides agree with TRBD1. After removal of 4 bases from V and 10 bases from J, the junction contained 17 bases not matched to a gene. There are 16 residues in the CDR3. Germline CDR1 and CDR2: SGHTS and YDEGEE. The DNA of the CDR3 is TGTGCCAGCAGCCCGGGGGACAGTGGAGCAAGCAATCCCCAGCATTTT. The encoded protein is CASSPGDSGASNPQHF.

The sample holds many counts of this clonotype. V and J are TRBV11-2 and TRBJ2-7; unclear D gene. Germline CDR1 SGHAT, CDR2 FQNNGV. The CDR3 is made up of 14 amino acids. V was shortened by 1 base and J by 4 bases, with 11 bases between the two germline ends. CDR3 coding DNA: TGTGCCAGCAGCTTAGTTCTAGTCCCATACGAGCAGTACTTC. Protein: CASSLVLVPYEQYF.

The V call is TRBV19, the J call TRBJ2-1; D is tentatively TRBD1 or TRBD2 (6 bases each). Germline CDR1 LNHDA, CDR2 SQIVND (reference sequence). The V and J ends lost 5 bases and 8 bases respectively, with 19 bases between them. The CDR3 runs to 15 residues. The CDR3 nucleotides read TGTGCCAGTAGTCCCTTTCTGAAGGGGGGCGATGAGCAGTTCTTC. This translates into CASSPFLKGGDEQFF.

In this sample, this clonotype turned up many times. The CDR3 here is CASSQGQGHNYGYTF. CDR3 coding DNA: TGTGCCAGCAGCCAAGGACAGGGGCATAACTATGGCTACACCTTC. The gene calls are TRBV3-1 and TRBJ1-2, with TRBD1 matching over 8 bases. Germline trimming cut 1 base from V and 1 base from J; bases unmatched to any gene: 2. The CDR3 loop spans 15 amino acids. The germline CDR1 and CDR2 sequences are LGHDT and YNNKEL (reference sequence).

V is TRBV9 and J is TRBJ1-1; perhaps TRBD1 as D (5 bases). Germline CDR1 reads SGDLS; CDR2 reads YYNGEE. The V end lost 4 bases, the J end lost 0 bases, and 19 bases lay between the germline ends. The CDR3 spans 17 residues. This CDR3 is CASSPSSGPSMNTEAFF. CDR3 coding DNA: TGTGCCAGCAGCCCCTCGTCGGGGCCCAGCATGAACACTGAAGCTTTCTTT.

This clonotype has ten or more counts. V and J are TRBV2 and TRBJ2-1; D gene uncertain. V lost 4 bases, J lost 9 bases, and 7 bases lay in between. Germline V gives CDR1 SNHLY, CDR2 FYNNEI. The CDR3 is 11 amino acids. CDR3 nucleotides: TGTGCCAGCAGTGGAGAGGTTGAGCAGTTCTTC. This encodes CASSGEVEQFF.

This sequence joins TRBV10-2 and TRBJ2-3; D gene unclear. V was shortened by 7 bases and J by 5 bases, with 13 bases between the two germline ends. CDR3 size: 13 residues. Germline V gene sequence: CDR1 WSHSY, CDR2 SAAADI. The CDR3 nucleotides read TGCGCCAGCAAGGAACGAGCGATAGATACGCAGTATTTT. The encoded protein is CASKERAIDTQYF.

This clonotype was detected many times. V and J are TRBV6-1 and TRBJ1-5; perhaps TRBD1 as D (5 bases). The length of the CDR3 is 13 residues. Germline V CDR1 and CDR2: MNHNS, SASEGT. V dropped 8 bases and J dropped 2 bases, with 10 bases sitting between them. The CDR3 nucleotides are TGTGCCAGCGTACCGGGGGGCAATCAGCCCCAGCATTTT. Amino acid sequence: CASVPGGNQPQHF.

This clonotype was observed at least ten times. V is TRBV20-1 and J is TRBJ2-5; 8 bases are a match to TRBD1. CDR1 is DFQATT and CDR2 is SNEGSKA in the germline V gene (reference sequence). The junction had 4 bases not matched to a gene; V was cut back by 3 bases and J by 4 bases. The CDR3 consists of 13 residues. Here the CDR3 DNA reads TGCAGTGCTAGCCCACAGGGGGGAGAGACCCAGTACTTC. Translated, it gives CSASPQGGETQYF.

About this clonotype itself: A much larger clone lies one base from this, so it may be a read error. The J gene is TRBJ2-7, the V gene TRBV12-5; unclear D gene. The CDR3 is 12 amino acids. Germline CDR1 is LGHNT and CDR2 is FRNRAP. In nucleotides, the CDR3 is TGTGCTAGTGGTTTGGGGGGTTACGAGCAGCACTTC. This sequence encodes CASGLGGYEQHF.

This clonotype was seen only a few times. V and J are TRBV7-8 and TRBJ2-7; D is unresolved. The CDR3 runs 15 residues. CDR1 and CDR2 (germline): SGHVS, FQNEAQ. Trimming cost V 1 base and J 4 bases, with 14 bases left between them. CDR3 in amino acids: CASSLDPAGRYEQYF. The CDR3 DNA sequence: TGTGCCAGCAGCTTAGATCCAGCAGGCCGTTACGAGCAGTACTTC.

The table lists this clonotype with a few counts. The chain carries TRBV9 and TRBJ2-2; TRBD2 agrees at 9 bases. Germline-derived CDR1 and CDR2 are SGDLS and YYNGEE. The CDR3 extends over 17 amino acids. V was pared by 0 bases and J by 4 bases, with 7 bases of the junction left unmatched. The CDR3 DNA follows: TGTGCCAGCAGCGTAGCGGTAGCGGGAGTGGGCACCGGGGAGCTGTTTTTT. Amino acid sequence: CASSVAVAGVGTGELFF. The full variable domain, with the rest looked up from reference TRBV9 and TRBJ2-2, is DSGVTQTPKHLITATGQRVTLRCSPRSGDLSVYWYQQSLDQGLQFLIQYYNGEERAKGNILERFSAQQFPDLHSELNLSSLELGDSALYFCASSVAVAGVGTGELFFGEGSRLTVL.

This clonotype has just a few counts. V gene TRBV13 combines with J gene TRBJ2-2; no reliable D call. This CDR3 has 16 residues. The V end was cut by 5 bases, the J end by 5 bases, with 18 bases between. Germline V gives CDR1 PRHDT, CDR2 FYEKMQ (reference sequence). CDR3 in DNA: TGTGCCAGCAGCCAAGGGAACACCAGGCGGACCGGGGAGCTGTTTTTT. Its translation is CASSQGNTRRTGELFF.

This clonotype has at least ten counts. The rearrangement links TRBV12-3 or TRBV12-4 to TRBJ1-1; D is perhaps TRBD1 (6 bases). V was trimmed by 6 bases and J by 1 base, leaving 18 bases between them. This CDR3 has 16 residues. The chain's CDR3 is CASSFNVGGPNTEAFF. The CDR3 DNA sequence: TGTGCCAGCAGCTTTAACGTCGGGGGCCCGAACACTGAAGCTTTCTTT.

The sample holds many counts of this clonotype. The chain employs TRBV7-2 and TRBJ2-1, with D unresolved. The ends were cut back, 1 base at V and 5 bases at J, with 6 bases in the middle. CDR1 and CDR2 (germline): SGHTA, FQGNSA. The CDR3 loop spans 13 amino acids. The CDR3 loop is CASSLGWDNEQFF. Written as DNA, the CDR3 is TGTGCCAGCAGCTTAGGTTGGGACAATGAGCAGTTCTTC.

This clonotype was detected many times. The chain uses TRBV6-2 or TRBV6-3 and TRBJ2-7, with 11 positions matching TRBD2. V was pared by 5 bases and J by 3 bases, with 6 bases of the junction left unmatched. From germline, CDR1 is MNHEY and CDR2 SVGEGT. The CDR3 is 15 amino acids. The CDR3 coding sequence is TGTGCCAGCAGTGGTGCTAGCGGGAGGTTCTACGAGCAGTACTTC. Translated, it gives CASSGASGRFYEQYF.

This clonotype was counted a single time. The chain recombines TRBV19 with TRBJ2-2; tentatively, D is TRBD1 (5 bases). The germline V gene has CDR1 LNHDA and CDR2 SQIVND (reference sequence). V was shortened by 3 bases and J by 8 bases, with 10 bases between the two germline ends. CDR3 length equals 13 residues. This CDR3 reads CASSIQGWGELFF. Written as DNA, the CDR3 is TGTGCCAGTAGTATCCAGGGTTGGGGGGAGCTGTTTTTT. Supplemented by reference TRBV19 and TRBJ2-2, the full variable domain reads DGGITQSPKYLFRKEGQNVTLSCEQNLNHDAMYWYRQDPGQGLRLIYYSQIVNDFQKGDIAEGYSVSREKKESFPLTVTSAQKNPTAFYLCASSIQGWGELFFGEGSRLTVL.

This chain uses TRBV18 with TRBJ2-7; 8 nucleotides agree with TRBD2. The germline CDR1 and CDR2 sequences are KGHSH and LQKENI. The CDR3 is 15 residues long. Trimming took 4 bases from V and 3 from J; bases not matched to a gene: 8. The CDR3 DNA reads as TGTGCCAGCTCACTCGGGACTAGTAGGGACTACGAGCAGTACTTC. Translating gives CASSLGTSRDYEQYF. The whole variable domain, remainder taken from reference TRBV18 and TRBJ2-7, is NAGVMQNPRHLVRRRGQEARLRCSPMKGHSHVYWYRQLPEEGLKFMVYLQKENIIDESGMPKERFSAEFPKEGPSILRIQQVVRGDSAAYFCASSLGTSRDYEQYFGPGTRLTVT.

The sample holds a few counts of this clonotype. The rearrangement uses TRBV28 and TRBJ1-1; no clear D gene. The V end lost 7 bases, the J end lost 0 bases, and 9 bases lay between the germline ends. The CDR3 is 13 residues long. Germline V gives CDR1 MDHEN, CDR2 SYDVKM. The CDR3 protein is CASTSRMNTEAFF. CDR3 coding DNA: TGTGCCAGCACGAGCAGGATGAACACTGAAGCTTTCTTT.

This clonotype was counted many times. The rearrangement joins TRBV20-1 to TRBJ1-1, with a possible D match to TRBD1 (6 bases). V dropped 6 bases and J dropped 5 bases, with 19 bases sitting between them. Germline-derived CDR1 and CDR2 are DFQATT and SNEGSKA (reference sequence). This CDR3 region has 14 residues. In nucleotides, the CDR3 is TGCAGTGCACGGGCGCCAGGGGCGAGGACTGAAGCTTTCTTT. Translating it yields CSARAPGARTEAFF.

This clonotype was seen more than once but under ten times. V gene TRBV6-1 combines with J gene TRBJ1-1; D perhaps matches TRBD1 (6 bases). Trimming removed 6 bases from V and 6 bases from J, with 14 bases in between. There are 13 residues in the CDR3. The V gene's germline CDR1 is MNHNS and CDR2 SASEGT. The DNA of the CDR3 is TGTGCCAGCAGGAGCAGGGGAACGGCTGAAGCTTTCTTT. This codes for CASRSRGTAEAFF.

This clonotype was seen at least ten times. The rearrangement joins TRBV27 to TRBJ2-1, with 7 bases fitting TRBD2. V shed 5 bases, J shed 6 bases, and the junction held 10 bases outside the gene matches. CDR3 length: 15 amino acids. CDR1 is MNHEY, CDR2 SMNVEV, per germline (reference sequence). Written as DNA, the CDR3 is TGTGCCAGCAGTCCAACTAGCGAGAGTCTCAATGAGCAGTTCTTC. It translates to CASSPTSESLNEQFF.

In this sample, this clonotype turned up a few times. The chain has TRBV20-1 and TRBJ2-3; D may be TRBD2 (5 bases). Germline lookup yields CDR1 DFQATT and CDR2 SNEGSKA (reference sequence). The V end was cut by 3 bases, the J end by 1 base, with 8 bases between. The CDR3 extends over 13 amino acids. CDR3 sequence reads: CSAREVGTDTQYF. The CDR3 nucleotides are TGCAGTGCTAGGGAGGTGGGCACAGATACGCAGTATTTT.